This TCR beta chain was found in a study of CD8+ T cells in alopecia areata. Across the study: Oral tofacitinib, 5 to 10 mg twice daily, was given in an open-label trial.

CD4+ and CD8+ T cells were sorted from PBMCs. Investigators isolated RNA and reverse transcribed it into cDNA to act as the sequencing template. The repertoire was sequenced with immunoSEQ multiplex PCR; TCRdb's copy has only in-frame clones and lacks some. The sample has over 85,000 clones; roughly two fifths are singletons. This CDR3 spans 15 amino acids. Per the germline V gene, CDR1 is SQVTM and CDR2 is ANQGSEA. V was trimmed by 6 bases and J by 0 bases, leaving 12 bases between them. The rearrangement uses TRBV29-1 and TRBJ2-6; D possibly matches TRBD1 or TRBD2 (5 bases each). The sample consisted of CD4+ T cells sorted from blood. This clonotype originated in a human donor with alopecia areata. DNA for the CDR3: TGCAGCGTCCGTTCAGGGAGCTCTGGGGCCAACGTCCTGACTTTC. It translates to CSVRSGSSGANVLTF.